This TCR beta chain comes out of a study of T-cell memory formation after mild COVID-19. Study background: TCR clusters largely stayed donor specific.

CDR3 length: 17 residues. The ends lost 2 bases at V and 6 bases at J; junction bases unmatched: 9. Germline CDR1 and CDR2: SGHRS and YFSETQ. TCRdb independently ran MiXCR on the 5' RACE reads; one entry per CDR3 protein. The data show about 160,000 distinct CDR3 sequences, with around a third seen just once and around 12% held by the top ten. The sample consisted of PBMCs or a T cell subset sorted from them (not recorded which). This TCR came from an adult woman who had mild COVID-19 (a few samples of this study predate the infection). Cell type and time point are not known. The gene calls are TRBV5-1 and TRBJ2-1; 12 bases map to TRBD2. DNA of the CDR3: TGCGCCAGCAGCTTAACTAGCGGGGGGCCCCCTGGCAATGAGCAGTTCTTC. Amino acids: CASSLTSGGPPGNEQFF.